This TCR gamma chain was obtained from a study of gamma-delta T cells after stem cell transplantation. With regard to this clone: A much larger clone sits a single nucleotide away, making a read error possible. This CDR3 is also generated by other DNA sequences in the sample.

The ends lost 4 bases at V and 7 bases at J; junction bases unmatched: 4. Germline V gives CDR1 GITISATS, CDR2 ISYDGTV (reference sequence). The CDR3 consists of 15 residues. TCRdb reprocessed the RT-PCR reads through CATT. Among around 200 gamma-chain clones, about a sixth were seen once, and the ten largest hold 62%. The V gene is TRGV9, the J gene TRGJP. Matching the DNA to germline supplied the J gene, which TCRdb does not give. Sequences were obtained from gamma-delta T cells. This clonotype was obtained from a human donor. It is not recorded whose cells these are; they may come from a transplant donor. CDR3 nucleotides: TGTGCCTTGTGGGAAGTGGAGTTGGGCAAAAAAATCAAGGTATTT. The encoded protein is CALWEVELGKKIKVF.